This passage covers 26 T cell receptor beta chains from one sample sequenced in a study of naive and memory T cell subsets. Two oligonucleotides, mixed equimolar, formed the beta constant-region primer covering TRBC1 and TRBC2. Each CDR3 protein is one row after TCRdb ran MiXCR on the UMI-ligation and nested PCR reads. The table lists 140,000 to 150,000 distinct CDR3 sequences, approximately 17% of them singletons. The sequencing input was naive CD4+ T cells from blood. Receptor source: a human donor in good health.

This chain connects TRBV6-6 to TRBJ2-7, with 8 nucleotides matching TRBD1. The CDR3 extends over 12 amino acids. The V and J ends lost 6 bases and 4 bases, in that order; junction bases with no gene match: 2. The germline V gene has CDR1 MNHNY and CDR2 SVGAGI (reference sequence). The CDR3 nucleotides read TGTGCCAGCAGGGACAGGGAGTACGAGCAGTACTTC. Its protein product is CASRDREYEQYF.

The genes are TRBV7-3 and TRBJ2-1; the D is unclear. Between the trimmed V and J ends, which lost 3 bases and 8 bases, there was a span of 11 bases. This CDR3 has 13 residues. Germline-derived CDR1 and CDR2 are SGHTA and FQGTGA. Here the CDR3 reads CASSLPLDDEQFF. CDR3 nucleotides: TGTGCCAGCAGCTTGCCCCTGGATGATGAGCAGTTCTTC.

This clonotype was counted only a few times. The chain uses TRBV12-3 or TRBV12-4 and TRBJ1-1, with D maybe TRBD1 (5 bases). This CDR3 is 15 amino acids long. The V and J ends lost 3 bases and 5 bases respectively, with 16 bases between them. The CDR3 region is CASSLVDLGGTEAFF. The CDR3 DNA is TGTGCCAGCAGTTTGGTGGACCTTGGGGGGACTGAAGCTTTCTTT.

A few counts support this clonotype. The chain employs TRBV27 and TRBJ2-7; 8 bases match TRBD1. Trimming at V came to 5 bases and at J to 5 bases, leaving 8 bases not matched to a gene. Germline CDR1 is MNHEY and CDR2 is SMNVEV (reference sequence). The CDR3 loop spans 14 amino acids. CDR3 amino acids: CASSGQGRFNEQYF. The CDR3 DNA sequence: TGTGCCAGCAGTGGACAGGGAAGGTTCAACGAGCAGTACTTC.

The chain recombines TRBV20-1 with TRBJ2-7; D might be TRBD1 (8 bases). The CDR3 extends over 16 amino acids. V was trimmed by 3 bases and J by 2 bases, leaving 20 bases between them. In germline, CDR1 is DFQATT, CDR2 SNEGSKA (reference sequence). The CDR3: CSASLNTGGGTYEQYF. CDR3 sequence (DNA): TGCAGTGCTAGCCTTAACACAGGGGGGGGGACCTACGAGCAGTACTTC.

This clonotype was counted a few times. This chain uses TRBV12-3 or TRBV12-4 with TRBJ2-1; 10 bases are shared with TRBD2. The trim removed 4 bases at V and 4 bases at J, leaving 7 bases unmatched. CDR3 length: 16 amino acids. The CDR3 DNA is TGTGCCAGCAGTTATCGGAGCGGGAGGGGGTACAATGAGCAGTTCTTC. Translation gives CASSYRSGRGYNEQFF.

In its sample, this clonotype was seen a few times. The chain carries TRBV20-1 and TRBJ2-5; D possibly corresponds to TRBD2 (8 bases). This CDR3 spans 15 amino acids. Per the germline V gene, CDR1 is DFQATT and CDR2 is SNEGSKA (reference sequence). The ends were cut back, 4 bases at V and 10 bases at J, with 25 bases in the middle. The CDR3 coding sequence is TGCAGTGCTACTCTACCCTTAGCGGGATCAGGGGGCCAGTACTTC. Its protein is CSATLPLAGSGGQYF.

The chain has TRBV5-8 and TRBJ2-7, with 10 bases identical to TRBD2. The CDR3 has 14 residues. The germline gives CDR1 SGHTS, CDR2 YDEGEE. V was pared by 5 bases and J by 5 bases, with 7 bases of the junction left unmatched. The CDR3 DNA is TGTGCCAGCAGGGCTAGCGGGAGTTTCGACGAGCAGTACTTC. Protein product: CASRASGSFDEQYF. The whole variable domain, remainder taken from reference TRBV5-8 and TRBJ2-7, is EAGVTQSPTHLIKTRGQQATLRCSPISGHTSVYWYQQALGLGLQFLLWYDEGEERNRGNFPPRFSGRQFPNYSSELNVNALELEDSALYLCASRASGSFDEQYFGPGTRLTVT.

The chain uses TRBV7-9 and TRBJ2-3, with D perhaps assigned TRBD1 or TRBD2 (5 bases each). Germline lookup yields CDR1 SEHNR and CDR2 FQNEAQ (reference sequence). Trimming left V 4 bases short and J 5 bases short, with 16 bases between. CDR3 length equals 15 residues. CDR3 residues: CASSSGTVLRDTQYF. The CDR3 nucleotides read TGTGCCAGCAGCTCGGGGACCGTCCTCCGAGATACGCAGTATTTT.

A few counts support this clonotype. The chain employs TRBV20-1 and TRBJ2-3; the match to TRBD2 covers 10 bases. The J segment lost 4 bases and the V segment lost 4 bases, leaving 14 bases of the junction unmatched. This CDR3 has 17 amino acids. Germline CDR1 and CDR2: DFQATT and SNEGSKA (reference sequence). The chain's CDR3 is CSATKPRAGGLPDTQYF. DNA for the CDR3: TGCAGTGCTACAAAGCCTAGAGCGGGAGGGCTCCCAGATACGCAGTATTTT.

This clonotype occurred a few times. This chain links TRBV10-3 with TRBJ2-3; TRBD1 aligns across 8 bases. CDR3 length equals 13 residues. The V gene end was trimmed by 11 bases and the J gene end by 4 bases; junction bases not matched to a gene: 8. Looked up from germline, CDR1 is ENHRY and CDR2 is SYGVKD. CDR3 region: CAGGGRGPDTQYF. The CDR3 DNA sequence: TGTGCCGGGGGAGGCAGGGGGCCAGATACGCAGTATTTT.

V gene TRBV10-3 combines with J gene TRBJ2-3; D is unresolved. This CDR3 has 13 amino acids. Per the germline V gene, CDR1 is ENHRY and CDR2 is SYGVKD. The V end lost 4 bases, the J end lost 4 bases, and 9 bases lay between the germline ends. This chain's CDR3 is CAISVEAPDTQYF. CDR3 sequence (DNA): TGTGCCATCAGTGTAGAGGCCCCAGATACGCAGTATTTT.

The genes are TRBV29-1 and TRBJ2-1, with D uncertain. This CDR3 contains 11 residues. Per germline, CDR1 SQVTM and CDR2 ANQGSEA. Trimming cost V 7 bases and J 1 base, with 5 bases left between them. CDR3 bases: TGCAGCGCAAGGTCCTACAATGAGCAGTTCTTC. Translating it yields CSARSYNEQFF.

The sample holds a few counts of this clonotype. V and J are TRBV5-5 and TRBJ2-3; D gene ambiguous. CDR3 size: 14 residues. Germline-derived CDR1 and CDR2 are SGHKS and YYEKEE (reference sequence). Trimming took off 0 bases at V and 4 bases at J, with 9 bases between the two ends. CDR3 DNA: TGTGCCAGCAGCTTGGTTCAGGTAGCAGATACGCAGTATTTT. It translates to CASSLVQVADTQYF.

The DNA for the CDR3 is TGCAGTGCGCATAAGGGGGGATTAGGCAATCAGCCCCAGCATTTT. Its protein product is CSAHKGGLGNQPQHF. This chain joins TRBV20-1 and TRBJ1-5, with D maybe TRBD1 (6 bases). The CDR3 totals 15 residues. The germline V gene has CDR1 DFQATT and CDR2 SNEGSKA (reference sequence). The V end was cut by 6 bases, the J end by 2 bases, with 17 bases between.

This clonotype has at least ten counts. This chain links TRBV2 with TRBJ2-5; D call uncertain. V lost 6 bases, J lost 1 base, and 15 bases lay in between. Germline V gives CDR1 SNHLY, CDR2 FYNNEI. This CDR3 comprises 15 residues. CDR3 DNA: TGTGCCAGCAGGCCCGGTGGAGCGCCCCAAGAGACCCAGTACTTC. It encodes CASRPGGAPQETQYF.

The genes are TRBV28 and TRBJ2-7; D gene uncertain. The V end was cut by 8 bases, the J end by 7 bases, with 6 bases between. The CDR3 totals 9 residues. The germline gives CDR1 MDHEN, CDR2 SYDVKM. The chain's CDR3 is CASGREQYF. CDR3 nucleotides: TGTGCCAGCGGTCGTGAGCAGTACTTC. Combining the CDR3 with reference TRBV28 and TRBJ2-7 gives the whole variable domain DVKVTQSSRYLVKRTGEKVFLECVQDMDHENMFWYRQDPGLGLRLIYFSYDVKMKEKGDIPEGYSVSREKKERFSLILESASTNQTSMYLCASGREQYFGPGTRLTVT.

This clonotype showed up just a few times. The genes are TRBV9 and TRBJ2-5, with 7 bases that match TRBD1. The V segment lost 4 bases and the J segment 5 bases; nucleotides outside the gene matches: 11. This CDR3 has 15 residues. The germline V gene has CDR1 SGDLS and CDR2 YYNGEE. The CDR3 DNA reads TGTGCCAGCAGCCCTTCGGGACAGTCTGGGGAGACCCAGTACTTC. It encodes CASSPSGQSGETQYF.

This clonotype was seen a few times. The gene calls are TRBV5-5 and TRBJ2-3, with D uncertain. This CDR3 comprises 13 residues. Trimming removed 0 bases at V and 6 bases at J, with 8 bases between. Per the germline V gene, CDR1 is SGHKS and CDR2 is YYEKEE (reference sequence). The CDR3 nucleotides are TGTGCCAGCAGCTTGGCCCCCGGGGATACGCAGTATTTT. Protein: CASSLAPGDTQYF. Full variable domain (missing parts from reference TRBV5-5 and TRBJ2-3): DAGVTQSPTHLIKTRGQQVTLRCSPISGHKSVSWYQQVLGQGPQFIFQYYEKEERGRGNFPDRFSARQFPNYSSELNVNALLLGDSALYLCASSLAPGDTQYFGPGTRLTVL.

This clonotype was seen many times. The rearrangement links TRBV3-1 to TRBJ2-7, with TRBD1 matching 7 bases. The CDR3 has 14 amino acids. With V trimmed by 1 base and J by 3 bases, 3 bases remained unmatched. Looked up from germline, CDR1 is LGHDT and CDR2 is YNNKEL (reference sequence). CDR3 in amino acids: CASSQGTGIYEQYF. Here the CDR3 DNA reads TGTGCCAGCAGCCAAGGGACAGGCATCTACGAGCAGTACTTC.

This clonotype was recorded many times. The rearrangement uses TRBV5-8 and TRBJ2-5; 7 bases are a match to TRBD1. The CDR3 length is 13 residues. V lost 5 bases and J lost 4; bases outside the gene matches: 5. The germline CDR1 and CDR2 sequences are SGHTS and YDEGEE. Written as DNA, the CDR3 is TGTGCCAGCAGATTACAGGGGTCAGAGACCCAGTACTTC. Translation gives CASRLQGSETQYF.

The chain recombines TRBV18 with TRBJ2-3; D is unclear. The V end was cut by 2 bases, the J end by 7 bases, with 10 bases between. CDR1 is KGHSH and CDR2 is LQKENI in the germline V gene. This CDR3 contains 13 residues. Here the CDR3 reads CASSPEWGNTQYF. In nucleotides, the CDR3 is TGTGCCAGCTCACCAGAATGGGGAAATACGCAGTATTTT.

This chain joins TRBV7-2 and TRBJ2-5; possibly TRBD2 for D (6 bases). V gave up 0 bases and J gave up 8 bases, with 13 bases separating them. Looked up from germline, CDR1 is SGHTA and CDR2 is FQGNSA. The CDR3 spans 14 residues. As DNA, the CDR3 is TGTGCCAGCAGCTTAGCGAGGGTAGCGGAAACCCAGTACTTC. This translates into CASSLARVAETQYF.

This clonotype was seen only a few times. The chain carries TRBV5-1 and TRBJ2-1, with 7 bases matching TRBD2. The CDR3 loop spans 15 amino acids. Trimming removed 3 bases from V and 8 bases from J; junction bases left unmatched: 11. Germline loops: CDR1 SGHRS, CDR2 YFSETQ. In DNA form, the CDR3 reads TGCGCCAGCAGCTGGGGGGACCGGGCGGGAGATGAGCAGTTCTTC. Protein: CASSWGDRAGDEQFF. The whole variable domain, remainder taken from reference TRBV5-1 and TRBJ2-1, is KAGVTQTPRYLIKTRGQQVTLSCSPISGHRSVSWYQQTPGQGLQFLFEYFSETQRNKGNFPGRFSGRQFSNSRSEMNVSTLELGDSALYLCASSWGDRAGDEQFFGPGTRLTVL.

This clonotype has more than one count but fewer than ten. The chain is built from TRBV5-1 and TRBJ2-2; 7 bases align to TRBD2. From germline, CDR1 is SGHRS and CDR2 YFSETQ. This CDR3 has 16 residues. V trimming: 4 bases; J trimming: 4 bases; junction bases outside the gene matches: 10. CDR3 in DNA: TGCGCCAGCAGCCTTTTGGCGGGAGATGTCACCGGGGAGCTGTTTTTT. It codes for CASSLLAGDVTGELFF.

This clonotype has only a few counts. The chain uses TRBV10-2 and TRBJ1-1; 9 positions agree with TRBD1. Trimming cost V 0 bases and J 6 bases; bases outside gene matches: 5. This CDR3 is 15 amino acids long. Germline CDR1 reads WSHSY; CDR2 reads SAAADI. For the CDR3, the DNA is TGCGCCAGCAGTGAGTCGTGGACAGGGGCCGCTGAAGCTTTCTTT. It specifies CASSESWTGAAEAFF.